What follows are 20 T cell receptor beta chains derived from one specimen sequenced in a study of post-analysis software for immune sequencing data. Study conclusions and caveats: Five or six TRBV segments, including TRBV5-6, TRBV5-1 and TRBV20-1, were more frequent in patients than controls.

Unique-molecular-identifier-tagged TCR beta cDNA libraries were used. TCRdb itself ran the PCR reads through MiXCR, one entry per CDR3 protein. Of about 820,000 distinct CDR3 sequences listed, approximately 53% are singletons. These receptors lack a known antigen. The source material was blood. These receptors all stem from a girl between 10 and 17 years old with multiple sclerosis.

The rearrangement uses TRBV9 and TRBJ2-5; TRBD1 is a possible D gene (7 bases). This CDR3 has 13 residues. V lost 5 bases to trimming and J lost 4 bases, with 12 bases between them. CDR1 is SGDLS, CDR2 YYNGEE, per germline. The CDR3 region is CASSAGQLETQYF. In nucleotides, the CDR3 is TGTGCCAGCAGTGCGGGACAGTTAGAGACCCAGTACTTC.

This chain connects TRBV5-6 to TRBJ2-3; TRBD2 matches at 10 bases. This CDR3 spans 15 amino acids. Germline-derived CDR1 and CDR2 are SGHDT and YYEEEE. The J segment lost 5 bases and the V segment lost 0 bases, leaving 3 bases of the junction unmatched. The CDR3 reads CASSLEASGGDTQYF. The CDR3 nucleotides read TGTGCCAGCAGCTTGGAGGCTAGCGGGGGAGATACGCAGTATTTT.

A few counts support this clonotype. CDR3 region: CATSRQVQETQYF. The CDR3 bases are TGTGCCACCAGCAGGCAGGTACAAGAGACCCAGTACTTC. The rearrangement joins TRBV15 to TRBJ2-5; D gene uncertain. The V and J ends lost 3 bases and 2 bases respectively, with 7 bases between them. This CDR3 is 13 amino acids long. The V gene's germline CDR1 is LNHNV and CDR2 YYDKDF (reference sequence).

V gene TRBV7-9 combines with J gene TRBJ2-3; D is uncertain. The germline CDR1 and CDR2 sequences are SEHNR and FQNEAQ (reference sequence). The CDR3 is 15 amino acids. The germline V and J ends were trimmed by 5 bases and 2 bases, with 14 bases remaining between them. CDR3 residues: CASSPKRRITDTQYF. CDR3 nucleotide sequence: TGTGCCAGCAGCCCCAAGAGACGCATCACAGATACGCAGTATTTT.

The chain combines TRBV7-2 with TRBJ1-1; D is undetermined. This CDR3 contains 13 residues. Per germline, CDR1 SGHTA and CDR2 FQGNSA. V was pared by 1 base and J by 6 bases, with 9 bases between. The CDR3 spells CASSLDPIAEAFF. CDR3 DNA sequence: TGTGCCAGCAGCTTAGACCCAATCGCTGAAGCTTTCTTT.

A few counts support this clonotype. The chain employs TRBV7-8 and TRBJ2-4; 7 nucleotides agree with TRBD1. The germline gives CDR1 SGHVS, CDR2 FQNEAQ. V shed 1 base, J shed 13 bases, and the junction held 10 bases outside the gene matches. The length of the CDR3 is 14 residues. DNA for the CDR3: TGTGCCAGCAGCTTAGGCGGACAGGCGGTTGAGCAGTACTTC. Its translation is CASSLGGQAVEQYF.

This clonotype was observed a handful of times. The chain joins TRBV5-1 to TRBJ1-1, with 10 positions matching TRBD1. Germline lookup yields CDR1 SGHRS and CDR2 YFSETQ. The length of the CDR3 is 16 residues. With 5 bases clipped from V and 3 bases from J, the junction kept 10 bases outside the gene matches. The CDR3 spells CASSPGTGVVDTEAFF. CDR3 DNA: TGCGCCAGCAGTCCTGGGACAGGGGTAGTCGACACTGAAGCTTTCTTT.

V gene TRBV7-3 combines with J gene TRBJ1-2, with D unclear. The CDR3 is made up of 16 amino acids. With 3 bases removed from V and 0 bases from J, the gap between germline ends came to 14 bases. Germline V CDR1 and CDR2: SGHTA, FQGTGA. The CDR3: CASSFQPVQANYGYTF. The CDR3 DNA follows: TGTGCCAGCAGCTTCCAACCTGTACAAGCTAACTATGGCTACACCTTC.

The gene calls are TRBV12-3 or TRBV12-4 and TRBJ2-7, with D hard to call. The CDR3 consists of 13 residues. V lost 2 bases, J lost 3 bases, and 8 bases lay in between. DNA of the CDR3: TGTGCCAGCAGTTTATGGGCCTTCTACGAGCAGTACTTC. Encoded protein: CASSLWAFYEQYF.

This sequence joins TRBV29-1 and TRBJ2-7; D unclear. The V gene lost 2 bases and the J gene lost 1 base, with 15 bases spanning the gap. Germline CDR1 SQVTM, CDR2 ANQGSEA. CDR3 length equals 15 residues. This CDR3 reads CSVELPGLVSYEQYF. The CDR3 region has the DNA TGCAGCGTTGAACTCCCGGGCCTTGTATCCTACGAGCAGTACTTC.

This clonotype was seen more than once but under ten times. The V gene is TRBV5-1, the J gene TRBJ2-3; no firm D call. Germline CDR1 SGHRS, CDR2 YFSETQ. The CDR3 is made up of 13 amino acids. The V and J ends lost 1 base and 4 bases respectively, with 7 bases between them. CDR3 sequence: CASSLQTADTQYF. The CDR3, as DNA: TGCGCCAGCAGCTTGCAGACTGCAGATACGCAGTATTTT.

J is TRBJ2-7 and V is TRBV7-9; TRBD1 aligns across 7 bases. V lost 4 bases to trimming and J lost 3 bases; unmatched junction nucleotides: 3. Germline CDR1 and CDR2: SEHNR and FQNEAQ (reference sequence). The CDR3 is made up of 13 amino acids. The CDR3 region is CASSSGQYYEQYF. The CDR3 coding sequence is TGTGCCAGCAGCTCGGGACAGTACTACGAGCAGTACTTC. The full variable domain, with the rest looked up from reference TRBV7-9 and TRBJ2-7, is DTGVSQNPRHKITKRGQNVTFRCDPISEHNRLYWYRQTLGQGPEFLTYFQNEAQLEKSRLLSDRFSAERPKGSFSTLEIQRTEQGDSAMYLCASSSGQYYEQYFGPGTRLTVT.

For this clonotype: Its ends do not fully match the called genes, so a read error is possible. The V gene is TRBV5-1, the J gene TRBJ2-7; the match to TRBD1 covers 9 bases. The germline CDR1 and CDR2 sequences are SGHRS and YFSETQ. The CDR3 sequence is 15 residues long. CDR3 sequence: CASSLGDRVSDEQYF. The CDR3 coding sequence is TGCGCCAGCAGCTTGGGGGACAGGGTCTCCGACGAGCAGTACTTC.

The table lists this clonotype with a few counts. J is TRBJ2-7 and V is TRBV28; D not resolved. CDR1 and CDR2 (germline): MDHEN, SYDVKM. The V and J ends lost 5 bases and 1 base respectively, with 12 bases between them. The CDR3 totals 14 residues. The CDR3 spells CASSPQWASYEQYF. CDR3 in DNA: TGTGCCAGCAGTCCACAGTGGGCTTCCTACGAGCAGTACTTC.

The chain uses TRBV7-2 and TRBJ2-4; 7 bases map to TRBD1. The end of the DNA aligns better with TRBJ2-7, so the J call may be wrong. The CDR3 is 16 amino acids. Germline V lookup: CDR1 SGHTA, CDR2 FQGNSA. The CDR3 nucleotides are TGTGCCAGCAGCTCCCCGGGACAGAACCAGAACTACGAGCAGTACTTC. Protein sequence: CASSSPGQNQNYEQYF.

The rearrangement joins TRBV2 to TRBJ1-2; 9 nucleotides agree with TRBD1. Trimming removed 3 bases from V and 6 bases from J; junction bases left unmatched: 2. The germline V gene has CDR1 SNHLY and CDR2 FYNNEI. The CDR3 extends over 13 amino acids. The CDR3 region has the DNA TGTGCCAGCAGTGAGGGACAGGGAAATGGCTACACCTTC. It yields the protein CASSEGQGNGYTF. Complete variable domain (other parts from reference TRBV2 and TRBJ1-2): EPEVTQTPSHQVTQMGQEVILRCVPISNHLYFYWYRQILGQKVEFLVSFYNNEISEKSEIFDDQFSVERPDGSNFTLKIRSTKLEDSAMYFCASSEGQGNGYTFGSGTRLTVV.

The chain is built from TRBV12-3 or TRBV12-4 and TRBJ1-2; D is ambiguous. V was shortened by 6 bases and J by 7 bases, with 15 bases between the two germline ends. The CDR3 runs 13 residues. The CDR3 DNA reads TGTGCCAGCAGCCAAACCGCGGGGTTTGGCTACACCTTC. Translating gives CASSQTAGFGYTF.

The V gene is TRBV9, the J gene TRBJ2-5; D is possibly TRBD2 (6 bases). The J call may be incorrect, as the DNA end agrees better with TRBJ2-7. The CDR3 totals 15 residues. Germline V gene sequence: CDR1 SGDLS, CDR2 YYNGEE. The CDR3 region is CASSVGPAGSDEQYF. The CDR3 DNA reads as TGTGCCAGCAGCGTAGGCCCCGCGGGGAGCGACGAGCAGTACTTC.

This clonotype was recorded a few times. This rearrangement joins TRBV29-1 to TRBJ1-2; the match to TRBD1 covers 7 bases. Germline assignment: CDR1 SQVTM and CDR2 ANQGSEA. The V gene end was trimmed by 3 bases and the J gene end by 3 bases; junction bases not matched to a gene: 4. The CDR3 covers 13 residues. Here the CDR3 DNA reads TGCAGCGTTGAGGGCAGGGGGGACTATGGCTACACCTTC. It encodes CSVEGRGDYGYTF.

This clonotype was seen repeatedly, ten times or more. The junction does not match germline at one end; this may be a read error. The rearrangement uses TRBV5-1 and TRBJ2-7; 13 nucleotides agree with TRBD2. The CDR3 covers 15 residues. From germline, CDR1 is SGHRS and CDR2 YFSETQ. CDR3 sequence: CASSPGLAGVYEQYF. The CDR3 DNA reads as TGTGCCAGCAGTCCAGGACTAGCGGGAGTCTACGAGCAGTACTTC.